What follows describes a single TCR beta chain. Its specific antigen is unknown. No clone much larger than this one lies a single base away; base qualities are absent. The sample comes from a study of T cell therapy after organ transplantation (dated by TCRdb to about 2019). In terms of the full investigation: Therapy products were autologous CMV-specific T cells expanded in vitro for about 13 days with a peptide pool of 30 HLA class I and II CMV epitopes. Long-term post-therapy samples were obtainable from only about 85% of the 10 patients. The median number of CMV-specific T cells given to patients was 1.92 x 10^8, delivered over 2 to 6 intravenous infusions. Of the roughly 10 patients, eight were classified as clinical responders and two as nonresponders. This study was a follow-up analysis of the TRBV repertoire from an open-label phase I trial that tested autologous CMV-specific adoptive T cell therapy in people who had received solid-organ transplants. Blood samples for the short-term post-therapy time point were collected 4 to 8 weeks after therapy was completed. Up to 6 T cell doses were administered to patients every 2 weeks, and patients were monitored for roughly 29 weeks after therapy was completed.

Using the immunoSEQ two-step, bias-controlled multiplex PCR assay, TRB CDR3 regions were amplified from genomic DNA. Sequencing of CDR3 libraries was carried out on an Illumina NextSeq 500. The original pipeline was this. The immunoSEQ Analyzer platform was used for initial alignment and bioinformatics, including bias normalization against synthetic CDR3 analogs. Annotation of V, D and J genes was based on the definitions in the IMGT database. Further TRBV analyses used VDJtools version 1.1.10 and the R package tcR version 2.2.1.11 with default settings. GLIPH analysis was done using default settings in version 1.0. To test for significant clonotype frequency changes in CDR3 sequences with at least 5 reads, a 2-sided binomial test with Benjamini-Hochberg correction (alpha = 0.01) was used. TCRdb carries this immuneACCESS record with in-frame sequences only. Its versions omit some clonotypes, under half of them owing to an unresolved V gene in the studies checked, with the rest unexplained. That table gives V, J and clone size, and the DNA gave D and trimming. This sample comprises about 18,000 clones, around 81% of them detected only once. Of the sample, approximately 9.2% is held by the ten largest clones.

Sequences PRHDT (CDR1) and FYEKMQ (CDR2) are obtained from the germline V gene (reference sequence). Trimming accounts for 2 bases at V and 2 bases at J, while the number of junction bases matched to no gene is 3. The CDR3 goes from the cysteine to the phenylalanine over 15 residues. This entry keeps only the CDR3 DNA: 45 bases, framed from base 1. What the work shows at the level of the full study, not this receptor alone: The small cohort prevented assessing confounders such as concurrent antirejection and antiviral medications. Nonresponders showed marked pretherapy clonal expansions with minimal repertoire change after therapy. Fold change in CD8 clonality after therapy inversely correlated with pretherapy clonality, suggesting less biased repertoires were more receptive to remodeling. Post-therapy reconstitution appeared to include both transferred clonotypes and endogenous clonotypes not detected in the therapy products. Reduced sample coverage from poor CD8+ T cell yield may be reflected in the few expansions detected in nonresponders.

The time point tag for this specimen amounts to: 4-8 weeks after completion of therapy. Solid-organ transplant recipients with drug-resistant/recurrent cytomegalovirus were included as patients. Ten trial participants were chosen for repertoire analysis on the basis of the availability of post-therapy peripheral blood mononuclear cells. Viable CD3+CD8+CD4- lymphocytes were isolated from PBMCs by sorting on a BD FACSAria III. Genomic DNA was extracted from sorted cells with the Qiagen DNeasy Kit. This TCR was recovered from a human patient who had received a solid organ transplant and had CMV disease. After transplantation, some T cells may belong to the graft donor instead of the recipient. Specimen: CD8+ T cells from blood, collected after autologous CMV-specific T cell therapy. The rearranged chain carries TRBV13 and TRBJ2-5; 9 middle bases align to TRBD2. The CDR3 protein: CASSLMTSGQETQYF. Read as DNA, the sequence is TGTGCCAGCAGCTTAATGACTAGCGGACAAGAGACCCAGTACTTC.